Given below is one T cell receptor (beta chain) in context. What it binds is not known. The data were obtained in a study of cytomegalovirus exposure and HLA in healthy donors. Findings and limits, study-wide: Later on, an analysis showed TCR association rates differing by HLA locus, with DRB1 the most and HLA-C the fewest.

A multiplex PCR was run with 60 Vbeta primers and 13 Jbeta primers. Data came from immunoSEQ multiplex PCR; TCRdb stores just in-frame clones and leaves some out. The sample shows tens of thousands of clones, approximately 70% of them seen only once. The source is a middle-aged man in good health and CMV-seronegative. Sequenced sample: PBMCs.

DNA of the CDR3: TGTGCCAGCAGTTCCCTAGGCAGGGGGCTCACCGGGGAGCTGTTTTTT. Its translation is CASSSLGRGLTGELFF. The rearrangement links TRBV6-5 to TRBJ2-2; 8 nucleotides align to TRBD1. The CDR3 loop spans 16 amino acids. Germline V gives CDR1 MNHEY, CDR2 SVGAGI. The J segment lost 4 bases and the V segment lost 4 bases, leaving 8 bases of the junction unmatched.